This T cell receptor beta chain is from a study of T cell changes during pregnancy in multiple sclerosis. Per the germline V gene, CDR1 is SGHNT and CDR2 is YYREEE (reference sequence). This CDR3 is 15 amino acids long. V shed 1 base and J 9 bases; nucleotides not matched to a gene: 8. Clones were sequenced by immunoSEQ multiplex PCR, and TCRdb holds only the in-frame ones, with some missing. The sample carries roughly 30,000 clones, nearly 90% recorded once. Sequencing used CD8+ T cells from peripheral blood mononuclear cells, obtained in the second trimester of pregnancy. This TCR came from a female donor with multiple sclerosis, enrolled in a pregnancy study. The chain recombines TRBV5-4 with TRBJ2-1; TRBD2 aligns across 9 bases. The CDR3 DNA is TGTGCCAGCAGCTTGTTTGCGGGAGGGCTATTTGAGCAGTTCTTC. This encodes CASSLFAGGLFEQFF.